Listed below are T cell receptor beta chains from one sample, sequenced in a study of T-cell memory formation after mild COVID-19. Via MiXCR, TCRdb re-called the 5' RACE reads, giving one row per CDR3 protein. The sample holds 450,000 to 650,000 distinct CDR3 sequences, roughly 18% seen once. Sequencing input: PBMCs or a T cell subset sorted from them (not recorded which). These receptors originate from an adult woman who had mild COVID-19 (a few samples of this study predate the infection). Cell type and time point are not known. Each CDR3 is given with its conserved first and last residue. Fields, in order: J gene, D gene, clone size, V gene, CDR3 protein, CDR3 DNA. A D gene is named only where the DNA matches it firmly. Rows may omit the clone size; those that give it use once, few, many or a size class.

TRBJ2-3,-,many,TRBV7-9,CASSLGGITDTQYF,TGTGCCAGCAGCTTAGGAGGGATCACAGATACGCAGTATTTT
TRBJ2-1,-,-,TRBV27,CASSLLGGAYNEQFF,TGTGCCAGCAGTTTGTTAGGGGGGGCATACAATGAGCAGTTCTTC
TRBJ2-2,-,few,TRBV24-1,CATERDTGELFF,TGTGCCACCGAACGGGACACCGGGGAGCTGTTTTTT
TRBJ2-5,-,-,TRBV5-1,CVSSSTQGGISETQYF,TGCGTCAGCAGCTCCACCCAGGGGGGCATTTCGGAGACCCAGTACTTC
TRBJ2-7,-,few,TRBV7-9,CASSSTLGYYEQYF,TGTGCCAGCAGCTCGACGCTAGGCTACTACGAGCAGTACTTC
TRBJ1-1,-,few,TRBV29-1,CSAAQQVSNTEAFF,TGCAGCGCAGCCCAACAGGTTTCGAACACTGAAGCTTTCTTT
TRBJ2-1,-,-,TRBV5-1,CASSLGTSSSYNEQFF,TGCGCCAGCAGCTTGGGAACTAGCTCGTCCTACAATGAGCAGTTCTTC
TRBJ2-7,-,few,TRBV20-1,CSARGLAYEQYF,TGCAGTGCTAGAGGGCTAGCCTACGAGCAGTACTTC
TRBJ2-5,TRBD2,few,TRBV11-2,CASSPRGKQETQYF,TGTGCCAGCAGCCCGCGGGGGAAACAAGAGACCCAGTACTTC
TRBJ2-2,TRBD1,-,TRBV5-1,CATSDRGNTGELFF,TGCGCCACGAGCGACAGGGGAAACACCGGGGAGCTGTTTTTT
TRBJ2-3,TRBD2,few,TRBV15,CATSSRPGLAVDTQYF,TGTGCCACCAGCAGTCGACCGGGACTAGCGGTAGATACGCAGTATTTT
TRBJ2-7,-,many,TRBV9,CASSVGGDSYEQYF,TGTGCCAGCAGCGTGGGGGGAGACTCCTACGAGCAGTACTTC
TRBJ2-5,TRBD1,few,TRBV15,CATSGGQGAEETQYF,TGTGCCACCAGCGGAGGACAGGGGGCTGAAGAGACCCAGTACTTC
TRBJ2-1,TRBD2,-,TRBV15,CATSRDSTSGRLKQFF,TGTGCCACCAGCAGAGATTCTACTAGCGGGAGGCTGAAGCAGTTCTTC
TRBJ2-7,TRBD2,-,TRBV20-1,CSARPVRTSGYEQYF,TGCAGTGCTAGGCCCGTCAGGACTAGCGGATACGAGCAGTACTTC
TRBJ2-1,-,-,TRBV18,CASSPVGVSYNEQFF,TGTGCCAGCTCACCGGTAGGGGTCTCCTACAATGAGCAGTTCTTC
TRBJ2-1,-,-,TRBV29-1,CSVEEYWKGEAQFF,TGCAGCGTTGAAGAGTACTGGAAGGGAGAAGCTCAGTTCTTC
TRBJ2-1,-,-,TRBV20-1,CSAISRPSNEKFF,TGCAGTGCTATCTCTCGCCCCTCGAATGAGAAGTTCTTC
TRBJ1-2,-,few,TRBV6-5,CASRNDRIYGYTF,TGTGCCAGCAGAAACGACAGGATCTACGGCTACACCTTC
TRBJ1-1,TRBD1,few,TRBV18,CASSPGTARNTEAFF,TGTGCCAGCTCACCGGGGACAGCCAGGAACACTGAAGCTTTCTTT
TRBJ1-2,-,-,TRBV3-1,CASSQDRRGAGYTF,TGTGCCAGCAGCCAAGATCGTCGGGGGGCCGGCTACACCTTC
TRBJ2-2,-,-,TRBV6-6,CASKEITNTGELFF,TGTGCCAGCAAGGAGATAACGAACACCGGGGAGCTGTTTTTT
TRBJ2-1,-,few,TRBV14,CASSQVASSYNEQFF,TGTGCCAGCAGCCAAGTTGCGAGCTCCTACAATGAGCAGTTCTTC
TRBJ2-1,TRBD2,few,TRBV15,CATKLAGYYNEQFF,TGTGCCACCAAACTAGCGGGTTATTACAATGAGCAGTTCTTC
TRBJ1-2,-,few,TRBV6-5,CASSPAGGERNGYTF,TGTGCCAGCAGCCCAGCGGGGGGAGAGAGGAATGGCTACACCTTC
TRBJ2-2,TRBD1,-,TRBV5-1,CASSAGTEGGELFF,TGCGCCAGCAGCGCAGGGACAGAAGGCGGGGAGCTGTTTTTT
TRBJ2-7,TRBD1,-,TRBV9,CASSAWTGPMDEQYF,TGTGCCAGCAGTGCTTGGACAGGGCCCATGGACGAGCAGTACTTC
TRBJ2-2,-,-,TRBV11-3,CASSSSSTGLRTGELFF,TGTGCCAGCAGCTCAAGTTCAACAGGGTTAAGGACCGGGGAGCTGTTTTTT
TRBJ1-2,-,few,TRBV12-3/TRBV12-4,CASSLHDRPYGYTF,TGTGCCAGCAGTTTACACGACCGACCCTATGGCTACACCTTC
TRBJ1-1,TRBD1,-,TRBV9,CASSPQGQVLDEAFF,TGTGCCAGCAGCCCCCAGGGACAGGTGTTGGATGAAGCTTTCTTT
TRBJ2-5,TRBD1,-,TRBV7-9,CASSTRDRYNQETQYF,TGTGCCAGCAGCACCCGGGACAGGTATAACCAAGAGACCCAGTACTTC
TRBJ2-5,-,many,TRBV20-1,CSASVVAPLAGETQYF,TGCAGTGCTAGTGTGGTAGCGCCGCTTGCGGGGGAGACCCAGTACTTC
TRBJ2-3,-,-,TRBV5-1,CASSLASAGWYTDTQYF,TGCGCCAGCAGCTTGGCCTCGGCGGGGTGGTACACAGATACGCAGTATTTT
TRBJ1-4,-,-,TRBV20-1,CSAWTVGEKLFF,TGCAGTGCTTGGACAGTAGGGGAAAAACTGTTTTTT
TRBJ2-1,-,few,TRBV20-1,CSARGYPFNEQFF,TGCAGTGCTAGAGGGTACCCCTTCAATGAGCAGTTCTTC
TRBJ2-1,TRBD1,few,TRBV14,CASSRDRGAYNEQFF,TGTGCCAGCAGCCGAGACAGGGGTGCATACAATGAGCAGTTCTTC
TRBJ1-1,TRBD1,-,TRBV7-8,CASSFGTGFAEAFF,TGTGCCAGCAGCTTCGGGACAGGGTTCGCTGAAGCTTTCTTT
TRBJ2-4,TRBD2,-,TRBV20-1,CSAREIAGGQGNIQYF,TGCAGTGCTAGAGAGATAGCGGGAGGCCAGGGAAACATTCAGTACTTC
TRBJ2-5,-,few,TRBV7-9,CASSLDRTVETQYF,TGTGCCAGCAGCTTGGACAGAACAGTTGAGACCCAGTACTTC
TRBJ2-5,-,few,TRBV5-1,CASSEDNQETQYF,TGCGCCAGCAGCGAGGACAACCAAGAGACCCAGTACTTC